The clone carrying this TCR beta chain was recorded only once. Antigen unknown. The sample has other DNA sequences that encode this CDR3 too. The entry originates in a study of CD8+ T cells in alopecia areata. Study-level information: In an open-label trial, patients got 5 to 10 mg tofacitinib twice daily. Findings and caveats of the study: Clonality in the scalp and expanded CD8+ clones ranked among the top 100 were significantly decreased by tofacitinib. Normal scalp showed lower clonality than lesional scalp, especially alopecia totalis/universalis.

The sample's treatment: oral pan-JAK inhibitor, 5-10 mg twice daily. In alopecia areata patients, both lesional scalp punch biopsies and peripheral blood were collected. RNA extraction and reverse transcription yielded cDNA as sequencing template. Sequenced by immunoSEQ multiplex PCR; TCRdb stores in-frame clones only, minus some. The sample consists of approximately 200,000 clones, roughly three fifths of them appearing once. The sequenced sample was CD4+ T cells sorted from blood, obtained at week 4, from a patient treated with tofacitinib. This sequence originates from a human donor with alopecia areata.

The CDR3 coding sequence is TGTGCCACCAGCAGAGATAGGAGAAGTTACGAGCAGTACTTC. As protein: CATSRDRRSYEQYF. V and J are TRBV15 and TRBJ2-7; no clear D. Per germline, CDR1 LNHNV and CDR2 YYDKDF (reference sequence). The CDR3 has 14 amino acids. V was shortened by 0 bases and J by 4 bases, with 10 bases between the two germline ends.